These 8 T cell receptor beta chains were sequenced from one sample in a study of OX40 agonist ivuxolimab in advanced cancers. TCRdb's copy holds only in-frame clones and misses some; the assay was immunoSEQ multiplex PCR. The repertoire consists of about 33,000 clones, with 80% to 90% occurring once and the leading ten covering approximately 21%. Sequenced material: CD4+ or CD8+ T cells sorted from blood, taken in a trial of the OX40 agonist ivuxolimab. These receptor sequences come from an adult with an advanced solid tumor such as melanoma, head and neck, liver or kidney cancer.

The chain couples TRBV7-2 to TRBJ1-3, with D possibly being TRBD1 (5 bases). Trimming left V 3 bases short and J 2 bases short, with 14 bases between. Germline V gene lookup returns CDR1 SGHTA and CDR2 FQGNSA. The CDR3 contains 16 residues. The CDR3 loop is CASSLPSGATGNTIYF. CDR3 nucleotide sequence: TGTGCCAGCAGCTTGCCGAGTGGGGCCACTGGAAACACCATATATTTT.

The chain recombines TRBV10-1 with TRBJ2-5, with a weak D call TRBD2 (5 bases). Germline V gene lookup returns CDR1 WNHNN and CDR2 SYGVQD (reference sequence). The CDR3 has 13 amino acids. V dropped 5 bases and J dropped 1 base, with 8 bases sitting between them. This chain's CDR3 is CASSPSSQETQYF. CDR3 coding DNA: TGCGCCAGCAGTCCTAGCAGCCAAGAGACCCAGTACTTC.

The V call is TRBV28, the J call TRBJ2-6; no reliable D call. Trimming took 5 bases from V and 1 from J, leaving 12 bases between them. The CDR3 sequence is 16 residues long. Looked up from germline, CDR1 is MDHEN and CDR2 is SYDVKM. CDR3 DNA: TGTGCCAGCAGTCGACCTCAAGGGTCTGGGGCCAACGTCCTGACTTTC. Translating gives CASSRPQGSGANVLTF.

This chain uses TRBV27 with TRBJ1-5, with D uncertain. Germline V gene data show CDR1 as MNHEY and CDR2 as SMNVEV (reference sequence). The germline V and J ends were trimmed by 2 bases and 7 bases, with 12 bases remaining between them. The CDR3 consists of 14 residues. The chain's CDR3 is CASSLGGLRQPQHF. CDR3 nucleotide sequence: TGTGCCAGCAGTTTAGGAGGGTTGAGGCAGCCCCAGCATTTT.

The chain recombines TRBV9 with TRBJ1-6, with a tentative D call TRBD1 (5 bases). V lost 0 bases, J lost 10 bases, and 14 bases lay in between. The CDR3 is 15 residues long. Germline CDR1 SGDLS, CDR2 YYNGEE. The CDR3 sequence is CASSVDGRDDSPLHF. CDR3 sequence (DNA): TGTGCCAGCAGCGTAGATGGCAGGGATGACTCACCCCTCCACTTT.

This clone was detected only a few times. This chain connects TRBV7-2 to TRBJ2-7, with 15 bases fitting TRBD2. The V segment lost 1 base and the J segment 6 bases; nucleotides outside the gene matches: 4. There are 16 residues in the CDR3. Germline V lookup: CDR1 SGHTA, CDR2 FQGNSA. In nucleotides, the CDR3 is TGTGCCAGCAGCTTAGGGACTAGCGGGGGGGTAAGCGAGCAGTACTTC. This translates into CASSLGTSGGVSEQYF. The variable domain in full, completed from reference TRBV7-2 and TRBJ2-7, reads GAGVSQSPSNKVTEKGKDVELRCDPISGHTALYWYRQSLGQGLEFLIYFQGNSAPDKSGLPSDRFSAERTGGSVSTLTIQRTQQEDSAVYLCASSLGTSGGVSEQYFGPGTRLTVT.

With regard to this clone: This specimen includes other DNA sequences encoding the same CDR3. This chain connects TRBV9 to TRBJ2-3; 8 nucleotides align to TRBD2. The CDR3 runs 14 residues. Per the germline V gene, CDR1 is SGDLS and CDR2 is YYNGEE. With V trimmed by 2 bases and J by 6 bases, 5 bases remained unmatched. CDR3 amino acids: CASSVRAGADTQYF. Written as DNA, the CDR3 is TGTGCCAGCAGCGTTCGAGCGGGAGCCGATACGCAGTATTTT.

With respect to this clone: This sample also contains other DNA sequences that code for the same CDR3. The V call is TRBV13, the J call TRBJ2-1; 7 positions agree with TRBD2. The CDR3 totals 18 residues. V lost 1 base, J lost 1 base, and 10 bases stayed unmatched. CDR1 is PRHDT and CDR2 is FYEKMQ in the germline V gene (reference sequence). The CDR3 DNA reads TGTGCCAGCAGCTTAGCCCTGGCGGGAGTTAGGTCCTACAATGAGCAGTTCTTC. It yields the protein CASSLALAGVRSYNEQFF.